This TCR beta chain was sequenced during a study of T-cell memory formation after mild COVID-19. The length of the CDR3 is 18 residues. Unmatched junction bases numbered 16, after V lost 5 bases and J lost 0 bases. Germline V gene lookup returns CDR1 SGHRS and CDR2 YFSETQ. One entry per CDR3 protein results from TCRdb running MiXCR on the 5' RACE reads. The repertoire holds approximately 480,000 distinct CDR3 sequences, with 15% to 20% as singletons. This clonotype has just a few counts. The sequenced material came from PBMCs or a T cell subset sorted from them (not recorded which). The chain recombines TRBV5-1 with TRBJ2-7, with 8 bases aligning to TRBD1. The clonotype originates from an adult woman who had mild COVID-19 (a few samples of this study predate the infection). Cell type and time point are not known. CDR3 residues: CASSHYLPTGETSYEQYF. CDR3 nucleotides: TGCGCCAGCAGTCACTATCTCCCGACAGGGGAAACCTCCTACGAGCAGTACTTC.